This T cell receptor (beta chain) stems from a study of blood T cell repertoires in COVID-19. Study summary: From T cells, B-cell-depleted T cells, or PBMCs came the material, which was cDNA or gDNA.

Authors' analysis steps: Scientists estimated how many nucleated cells there were by amplifying reference gene primers. Profiling relied on immunoSEQ multiplex PCR, and the TCRdb table lists in-frame clones only, not all of them. V and J calls and clone size come straight from that table; D and trimming were deduced from the DNA. The sample contains approximately 180,000 clones, 88% of which appear only once. Trimming pared 0 bases from V and 0 bases from J, leaving 9 bases between. The CDR3 spans 16 residues. Germline V gives CDR1 MNHEY, CDR2 SVGAGI. The rearrangement joins TRBV6-5 to TRBJ1-3; D ambiguous. The material sequenced was peripheral blood. This sequence originates from a man in his forties or fifties with active or convalescent COVID-19. In DNA, the CDR3 is TGTGCCAGCAGTTACTCTTCACAAACCTCTGGAAACACCATATATTTT. Its protein is CASSYSSQTSGNTIYF.